The present entry profiles one T cell receptor (beta chain) with its context. The repertoire was sequenced with immunoSEQ multiplex PCR; TCRdb's copy has only in-frame clones and lacks some. The sample lists under 65,000 clones; roughly 90% were seen once. This sample is part of a study of blood T cell repertoires in COVID-19. Study information: The samples span acute and convalescent COVID-19 from the United States, Italy and Spain.

The CDR3 spans 12 residues. V lost 8 bases to trimming and J lost 6 bases, with 14 bases between them. Germline CDR1 and CDR2: MGHRA and YSYEKL. The TCR sequence derives from a human donor in a cohort sampled during active COVID-19. The sequenced sample was peripheral blood. The chain recombines TRBV4-1 with TRBJ2-7, with a possible D match to TRBD2 (6 bases). The CDR3 here is CASATPGGEQYF. The CDR3 nucleotides are TGCGCCAGCGCGACCCCCGGGGGCGAGCAGTACTTC.